This T cell receptor (beta chain) was documented in a study of blood T cells in healthy people across ages. Study details: The capture of about one barcoded beta molecule per two T cells was achieved by template switching. General study points: Among T cells, TCR beta diversity per million cells dropped roughly linearly as age rose. PBMCs left unsorted prevented a conclusive naive versus antigen-experienced comparison.

Together with a sample-barcoded 5' primer, a J-beta primer mix was included in a second PCR lasting roughly 6 to 12 cycles. TCRdb reprocessed the 5' RACE reads via MiXCR and lists one record per CDR3 protein. The table records about 720,000 distinct CDR3 sequences, about 24% of them present only once. V was clipped by 4 bases and J by 4 bases, with 15 bases between them. The CDR3 is made up of 15 amino acids. On this clonotype itself: Its antigen is undetermined.

The chain has TRBV12-3 or TRBV12-4 and TRBJ2-3; perhaps TRBD1 as D (6 bases). This sequence was found in a man aged 70-80 years in good health. Sequenced input: blood. The DNA of the CDR3 is TGTGCCAGCAGTTCTCAGGGGCTAAGCGCAGATACGCAGTATTTT. It encodes CASSSQGLSADTQYF.